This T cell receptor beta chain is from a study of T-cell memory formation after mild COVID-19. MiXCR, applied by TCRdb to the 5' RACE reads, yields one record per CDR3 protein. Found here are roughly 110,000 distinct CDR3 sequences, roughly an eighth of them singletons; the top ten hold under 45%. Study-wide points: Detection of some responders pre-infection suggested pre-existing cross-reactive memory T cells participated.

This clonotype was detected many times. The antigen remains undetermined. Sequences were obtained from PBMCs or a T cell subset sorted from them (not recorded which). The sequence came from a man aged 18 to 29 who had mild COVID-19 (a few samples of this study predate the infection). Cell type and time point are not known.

The CDR3 sequence is CATSRDMLSSYNEQFF. In DNA, the CDR3 is TGTGCCACCAGCAGAGATATGCTGAGCTCCTACAATGAGCAGTTCTTC. V is TRBV15 and J is TRBJ2-1, with D hard to call. CDR1 is LNHNV and CDR2 is YYDKDF in the germline V gene (reference sequence). Trimming took 0 bases from V and 0 from J, leaving 9 bases between them. The CDR3 covers 16 residues.